The rows below give T cell receptor beta chains drawn from one sample of a study of blood T cell repertoires in COVID-19. Only in-frame clones appear in the TCRdb table, and some are missing; sequencing was by immunoSEQ multiplex PCR. The table records hundreds of thousands of clones, 85% to 90% of them present only once. Sequenced sample: PBMCs or T cells enriched from blood (not recorded which). Receptors were obtained from a woman between 45 and 60 years old who had recovered from COVID-19. CDR3s include the opening cysteine and the closing phenylalanine or tryptophan. Fields, in order: D gene, clone size, J gene, V gene, CDR3 DNA, CDR3 protein. The D gene is left open where the match is weak. The size of a clone is reported for some rows only, either as once, few or many, or as a class for expanded clones.

>.|once|TRBJ1-6|TRBV6-5
TGTGCCAGCCATCGGGATTGGGATCGTAATTCACCCCTCCACTTT
CASHRDWDRNSPLHF
>TRBD2|once|TRBJ2-1|TRBV18
TGTGCCAGCTCAACCCCACCCAGCGGGAGGACCTACAATGAGCAGTTCTTC
CASSTPPSGRTYNEQFF
>TRBD1|.|TRBJ1-5|TRBV27
TGTGCCAGCAGTCCGGACAGGGGACAGCCCCAGCATTTT
CASSPDRGQPQHF
>TRBD1|.|TRBJ1-2|TRBV7-9
TGTGCCAGCAGCGAGACAGGGTCCGCTAACTATGGCTACACCTTC
CASSETGSANYGYTF
>.|.|TRBJ1-2|TRBV3-1/TRBV3-2
TGTGCCAGCAGCCAAGTCAGCGGGCACGGCTACACCTTC
CASSQVSGHGYTF
>TRBD1|.|TRBJ1-1|TRBV7-9
TGTGCCAGCAGCGCCCGACAGGGGATGAACACTGAAGCTTTCTTT
CASSARQGMNTEAFF
>TRBD1|.|TRBJ1-2|TRBV7-2
TGTGCCAGCAGCTTAGGGACAGGGGGTTTTGGCTACACCTTC
CASSLGTGGFGYTF
>TRBD1|few|TRBJ1-1|TRBV18
TGTGCCAGCTCATCGGGACAGGGAACGTCGGAAGCTTTCTTT
CASSSGQGTSEAFF
>.|.|TRBJ1-4|TRBV10-3
TGTGCCACCACCGCGCGGGAGGATGAAAAACTGTTTTTT
CATTAREDEKLFF
>.|.|TRBJ1-2|TRBV3-1/TRBV3-2
TGTGCCAGCAGCCAACAGGCGAACTATGGCTACACCTTC
CASSQQANYGYTF
>.|few|TRBJ1-2|TRBV10-3
TGTGCCATCAGTGAGCCGAGCTATGGCTACACCTTC
CAISEPSYGYTF
>TRBD1|.|TRBJ2-7|TRBV28
TGTGCCAGCATGGGCCGACAGGGCTCCTACGAGCAGTACTTC
CASMGRQGSYEQYF
>TRBD2|.|TRBJ2-3|TRBV28
TGTGCCAGCAGTTCGCCGGGACTAGCGGGAAGGAGAACAGATACGCAGTATTTT
CASSSPGLAGRRTDTQYF
>.|once|TRBJ2-7|TRBV14
TGTGCCAGCAGCCAAGTAGGGAGGCCCTACGAGCAGTACTTC
CASSQVGRPYEQYF
>.|.|TRBJ2-4|TRBV5-5
TGTGCCAGCAGCTTGTTTACAGATGGCATTCAGTACTTC
CASSLFTDGIQYF
>.|.|TRBJ1-2|TRBV6-5
TGTGCCAGCAGACCACGGGATCCTAACTATGGCTACACCTTC
CASRPRDPNYGYTF
>TRBD1|.|TRBJ2-3|TRBV10-1
TGCGCCACCTCGGGACAGTTTAGCACAGATACGCAGTATTTT
CATSGQFSTDTQYF
>.|.|TRBJ1-5|TRBV2
TGTGCCAGCAGTGCCCGTCAGGGCTGGAATCAGCCCCAGCATTTT
CASSARQGWNQPQHF
>.|.|TRBJ1-6|TRBV28
TGTGCCAGCACCTCAGGGAAACTACGGAATTCACCCCTCCACTTT
CASTSGKLRNSPLHF
>TRBD2|.|TRBJ2-3|TRBV5-1
TGCGCCAGCAGCGTAATAGCGGGAGGGGGCACAGATACGCAGTATTTT
CASSVIAGGGTDTQYF
>.|.|TRBJ2-7|TRBV9
TGTGCCAGCAGCCCAAACAGGGCCCTCTGGTACGAGCAGTACTTC
CASSPNRALWYEQYF
>.|few|TRBJ1-2|TRBV28
TGTGCCAGCAGTTTACGGCCGGGGGGGAGAAGATCAGGTGGCTACACCTTC
CASSLRPGGRRSGGYTF
>.|.|TRBJ2-5|TRBV5-1
TGCGCCAGCAGCTTGGGTGGACAGAAACAAGAGACCCAGTACTTC
CASSLGGQKQETQYF
>TRBD1|.|TRBJ2-1|TRBV7-6
TGTGCCAGCAGCCTACGCCGGGACAGGGGTTGGCATGAGCAGTTCTTC
CASSLRRDRGWHEQFF
>TRBD2|.|TRBJ2-1|TRBV4-2
TGTGCCAGCAGCCAAGGAGCGCGGGAGCCCTACAATGAGCAGTTCTTC
CASSQGAREPYNEQFF
>.|.|TRBJ2-4|TRBV28
TGTGCCAGCAGTTTCGGCAGACTTCTAGCCAAAAACATTCAGTACTTC
CASSFGRLLAKNIQYF
>.|.|TRBJ1-5|TRBV7-2
TGTGCCAGCAGCGTTTATAGCAATCAGCCCCAGCATTTT
CASSVYSNQPQHF
>.|.|TRBJ2-1|TRBV7-9
TGTGCCAGCAGCTCAGCCCTGGGCATCTCCTACAATGAGCAGTTCTTC
CASSSALGISYNEQFF
>.|.|TRBJ2-7|TRBV27
TGTGCCAGCAGTCCTAGGTCCAGGAGAGGGTCTGAGGGAAGCGAGCAGTACTTC
CASSPRSRRGSEGSEQYF
>.|.|TRBJ1-2|TRBV18
TGTGCCAGCACCACCCCGACATTGAACTATGGCTACACCTTC
CASTTPTLNYGYTF
>.|once|TRBJ1-6|TRBV30
TGTGCCTGGAGTGGGGTAGGGAGTAATTCACCCCTCCACTTT
CAWSGVGSNSPLHF
>.|.|TRBJ2-5|TRBV19
TGTGCCAGTAGTACCCCGGGAGAGACCCAGTACTTC
CASSTPGETQYF
>.|.|TRBJ2-1|TRBV28
TGTGCCAGCAGTGGAGGGGGGGCGGTCCCGGGCGATGAGCAGTTCTTC
CASSGGGAVPGDEQFF
>.|.|TRBJ1-1|TRBV5-1
TGCGCCAGCAGCTTGCAGGGGAACACTGAAGCTTTCTTT
CASSLQGNTEAFF
>TRBD2|.|TRBJ2-1|TRBV28
TGTGCCAGCAGTTTGGGACTAGCGGGACCCGCCAATGAGCAGTTCTTC
CASSLGLAGPANEQFF